Presented here are 17 T cell receptor beta chains from one specimen sequenced in a study of shared clonotypes between healthy human individuals. Naive CD8 cells lacked CD45RO, underwent positive selection for CCR7 and left out terminally differentiated effector memory CD45RA+ cells. Repertoires were generated with immunoSEQ multiplex PCR, while TCRdb's copy carries only in-frame clones and drops some. This table has around 600,000 clones, 98% appearing once. Material for sequencing was naive CD8+ T cells sorted from blood. The receptors were gathered from a man between 25 and 39 years old in good health.

This chain joins TRBV7-9 and TRBJ2-3; the D gene is possibly TRBD1 (5 bases). V was shortened by 1 base and J by 1 base, with 6 bases between the two germline ends. Germline V lookup: CDR1 SEHNR, CDR2 FQNEAQ (reference sequence). This CDR3 region has 14 residues. CDR3: CASSLEGGTDTQYF. CDR3 bases: TGTGCCAGCAGCTTAGAAGGGGGCACAGATACGCAGTATTTT.

The rearrangement joins TRBV6-5 to TRBJ2-7; D is undetermined. From germline, CDR1 is MNHEY and CDR2 SVGAGI. The CDR3 spans 15 residues. V was cut by 0 bases and J by 7 bases, with 16 bases left in between. The chain's CDR3 is CASSYSTSGDGEQYF. CDR3 nucleotide sequence: TGTGCCAGCAGTTACTCGACGTCCGGAGATGGGGAGCAGTACTTC.

The rearrangement uses TRBV5-6 and TRBJ2-7; D is unresolved. Germline-derived CDR1 and CDR2 are SGHDT and YYEEEE. The CDR3 extends over 13 amino acids. V lost 6 bases and J 0 bases, leaving 10 bases between the germline ends. This CDR3 is CASNSEISYEQYF. The CDR3 DNA follows: TGTGCCAGCAACTCAGAGATCTCCTACGAGCAGTACTTC.

The gene calls are TRBV7-2 and TRBJ1-1, with 8 nucleotides matching TRBD1. Losses at the gene ends were 7 bases for V and 4 bases for J; bases not matched to a gene: 8. Germline-derived CDR1 and CDR2 are SGHTA and FQGNSA. The CDR3 loop spans 14 amino acids. Here the CDR3 DNA reads TGTGCCAGCACCCACCAGGGGGCTGGCACTGAAGCTTTCTTT. It yields the protein CASTHQGAGTEAFF.

This chain connects TRBV9 to TRBJ1-2; no firm D call. V gave up 3 bases and J gave up 7 bases, with 13 bases separating them. Germline V gene lookup returns CDR1 SGDLS and CDR2 YYNGEE. The CDR3 spans 13 residues. The CDR3 here is CASSERGPSGYTF. In DNA form, the CDR3 reads TGTGCCAGCAGCGAGAGAGGGCCAAGTGGCTACACCTTC.

The chain combines TRBV9 with TRBJ2-7, with TRBD2 identical over 10 bases. Germline CDR1 SGDLS, CDR2 YYNGEE. The CDR3 spans 15 residues. Losses at the gene ends were 4 bases for V and 0 bases for J; bases not matched to a gene: 4. CDR3: CASSTGTSVSYEQYF. CDR3 sequence (DNA): TGTGCCAGCAGCACCGGGACTAGCGTCTCCTACGAGCAGTACTTC.

V usage is TRBV5-5 and J usage is TRBJ2-1; D ambiguous. The CDR3 length is 12 residues. V was shortened by 1 base and J by 9 bases, with 8 bases between the two germline ends. Germline V gives CDR1 SGHKS, CDR2 YYEKEE (reference sequence). The CDR3 DNA sequence: TGTGCCAGCAGCTTGACGGGTGCTGAGCAGTTCTTC. Residues: CASSLTGAEQFF.

This clone was detected only once. The V call is TRBV29-1, the J call TRBJ2-1; 12 positions agree with TRBD2. Germline CDR1 is SQVTM and CDR2 is ANQGSEA. There are 17 residues in the CDR3. Trimming took 3 bases from V and 5 from J; bases not matched to a gene: 11. The CDR3 DNA follows: TGCAGCGTTGAGGGGACTAGCGGGTTCGAGGGTAACAATGAGCAGTTCTTC. Its protein is CSVEGTSGFEGNNEQFF.

Notes on this clone: An end of the junction does not agree with germline; a read error may underlie this. Other DNA sequences in this sample translate to the same CDR3. J is TRBJ2-1 and V is TRBV2; D uncertain. Looked up from germline, CDR1 is SNHLY and CDR2 is FYNNEI. This CDR3 region has 12 residues. CDR3 sequence reads: CASSGSYNEQFF. The CDR3 nucleotides are TGTGCCAGTAGTGGGTCCTACAATGAGCAGTTCTTC.

This chain links TRBV19 with TRBJ2-1, with D hard to call. CDR1 LNHDA and CDR2 SQIVND come from the germline V gene (reference sequence). CDR3 length equals 13 residues. The V end was cut by 5 bases, the J end by 3 bases, with 8 bases between. Here the CDR3 reads CASSSSDYNEQFF. CDR3 in DNA: TGTGCCAGTAGTTCCTCCGACTACAATGAGCAGTTCTTC.

This clone was detected once. The J gene is TRBJ2-1, the V gene TRBV7-9, with 10 bases lining up with TRBD2. Germline values: CDR1 SEHNR, CDR2 FQNEAQ (reference sequence). This CDR3 spans 15 amino acids. Losses at the gene ends were 5 bases for V and 7 bases for J; bases not matched to a gene: 8. The chain's CDR3 is CASSLLAGEGNEQFF. DNA for the CDR3: TGTGCCAGCAGCCTCCTAGCGGGAGAGGGGAATGAGCAGTTCTTC.

This clone was counted once. The sample contains more than one DNA sequence encoding this CDR3. This sequence joins TRBV29-1 and TRBJ1-1; D gene unclear. This CDR3 spans 11 amino acids. Germline V gene sequence: CDR1 SQVTM, CDR2 ANQGSEA. Trimming took off 2 bases at V and 1 base at J, with 2 bases between the two ends. DNA for the CDR3: TGCAGCGTTGAACAGAACACTGAAGCTTTCTTT. This translates into CSVEQNTEAFF.

This rearrangement joins TRBV18 to TRBJ2-7; 7 bases fit TRBD1. J lost 2 bases, V lost 4 bases, and 8 bases had no gene match. Looked up from germline, CDR1 is KGHSH and CDR2 is LQKENI. The CDR3 consists of 15 residues. CDR3 residues: CASSHVDRATYEQYF. The CDR3, as DNA: TGTGCCAGCTCACACGTAGACAGGGCTACCTACGAGCAGTACTTC.

J is TRBJ2-3 and V is TRBV13; D remains ambiguous. V was cut by 4 bases and J by 2 bases, with 10 bases left in between. The CDR3 totals 14 residues. Germline lookup yields CDR1 PRHDT and CDR2 FYEKMQ (reference sequence). The CDR3 coding sequence is TGTGCCAGCAGCTCGCGCCGACCCACAGATACGCAGTATTTT. Amino acids: CASSSRRPTDTQYF.

V and J are TRBV4-1 and TRBJ2-1, with 8 bases lining up with TRBD2. This CDR3 is built from 17 residues. Germline trimming cut 4 bases from V and 2 bases from J; bases unmatched to any gene: 10. The germline V gene encodes CDR1 MGHRA and CDR2 YSYEKL. The DNA for the CDR3 is TGCGCCAGCAGCCCAACCCGGACTAGCCAAACCTACAATGAGCAGTTCTTC. Translation gives CASSPTRTSQTYNEQFF.

J is TRBJ1-2 and V is TRBV18; 7 bases fit TRBD1. V was clipped by 3 bases and J by 6 bases; unmatched bases: 7. Per germline, CDR1 KGHSH and CDR2 LQKENI. This CDR3 has 14 amino acids. The CDR3 region is CASSPRGGLDGYTF. As DNA, the CDR3 is TGTGCCAGCTCACCCAGGGGGGGCTTGGATGGCTACACCTTC.

The J gene is TRBJ1-5, the V gene TRBV6-6, with D tentatively TRBD1 (5 bases). The V gene lost 2 bases and the J gene lost 6 bases, with 17 bases spanning the gap. CDR1 and CDR2 from the germline V gene are MNHNY and SVGAGI (reference sequence). The CDR3 spans 16 residues. Written as DNA, the CDR3 is TGTGCCAGCAGTTACAGTTCGAGGGGCGCGGGTCAGCCCCAGCATTTT. Amino acid sequence: CASSYSSRGAGQPQHF.